This entry lists 16 T cell receptor beta chains sequenced from one sample in a study of T-cell memory formation after mild COVID-19. TCRdb re-derived calls from the 5' RACE reads in MiXCR, one entry per CDR3 protein. The data hold about 400,000 distinct CDR3 sequences, with roughly 15% observed a single time. The source material was PBMCs or a T cell subset sorted from them (not recorded which). The receptor set was obtained from a man younger than 35 who had mild COVID-19 (a few samples of this study predate the infection). Cell type and time point are not known.

This chain uses TRBV6-6 with TRBJ2-7; D call uncertain. The CDR3 is made up of 15 amino acids. CDR1 and CDR2 (germline): MNHNY, SVGAGI (reference sequence). V was trimmed by 5 bases and J by 0 bases, leaving 14 bases between them. The CDR3 spells CASSHRTVSSYEQYF. The CDR3, as DNA: TGTGCCAGCAGTCATCGGACGGTGAGCTCCTACGAGCAGTACTTC.

The chain couples TRBV11-2 to TRBJ1-5; D uncertain. V was cut by 1 base and J by 4 bases, with 11 bases left in between. Germline CDR1 SGHAT, CDR2 FQNNGV. This CDR3 spans 15 amino acids. The CDR3 reads CASSLVYGENQPQHF. The CDR3 DNA sequence: TGTGCCAGCAGCTTAGTGTATGGGGAGAATCAGCCCCAGCATTTT.

This chain uses TRBV6-2 or TRBV6-3 with TRBJ1-1; no reliable D call. This CDR3 has 14 amino acids. The V gene's germline CDR1 is MNHEY and CDR2 SVGEGT. Trimming cost V 7 bases and J 5 bases, with 17 bases left between them. CDR3 sequence reads: CASKQGYGQTEAFF. The CDR3 DNA is TGTGCCAGCAAACAAGGGTACGGCCAAACTGAAGCTTTCTTT.

V is TRBV12-3 or TRBV12-4 and J is TRBJ1-5, with D possibly TRBD1 on 5 matching bases. V lost 5 bases and J lost 6, with 14 bases in between. The CDR3 runs 14 residues. CDR3 DNA sequence: TGTGCCAGCAGTCTCCAGGGTGGGGGTCAGCCCCAGCATTTT. It yields the protein CASSLQGGGQPQHF.

This clonotype was detected ten times or more. The chain recombines TRBV5-1 with TRBJ1-1; D not certain. This CDR3 is 11 amino acids long. Trimming removed 2 bases from V and 6 bases from J, with 5 bases in between. In germline, CDR1 is SGHRS, CDR2 YFSETQ. CDR3 loop: CASSLGPEAFF. In DNA form, the CDR3 reads TGCGCCAGCAGCTTAGGCCCTGAAGCTTTCTTT.

This clonotype was found a few times. V gene TRBV6-5 combines with J gene TRBJ1-3; weak D call: TRBD1 (5 bases). The CDR3 is 14 residues long. The germline V and J ends were trimmed by 4 bases and 2 bases, with 9 bases remaining between them. CDR1 and CDR2 from the germline V gene are MNHEY and SVGAGI. The CDR3 here is CASSSQGTGNTIYF. The CDR3 coding sequence is TGTGCCAGCAGTTCGCAGGGAACTGGAAACACCATATATTTT.

The chain carries TRBV5-1 and TRBJ1-6; 7 nucleotides align to TRBD1. The J segment lost 10 bases and the V segment lost 4 bases, leaving 11 bases of the junction unmatched. Per germline, CDR1 SGHRS and CDR2 YFSETQ. The CDR3 runs to 15 residues. Here the CDR3 DNA reads TGCGCCAGCAGCCTACGGGAGGGGGCTTACTCACCCCTCCACTTT. Translation: CASSLREGAYSPLHF.

The rearrangement joins TRBV25-1 to TRBJ2-7, with D possibly being TRBD2 (6 bases). The CDR3 loop spans 14 amino acids. CDR1 MGHDK and CDR2 SYGVNS come from the germline V gene. V was clipped by 6 bases and J by 4 bases, with 16 bases between them. CDR3 nucleotide sequence: TGTGCCAGCAGCCAACCGGGAGCACTGTACGAGCAGTACTTC. Amino acids: CASSQPGALYEQYF.

CDR3 sequence reads: CASSPQGYSFQETQYF. CDR3 bases: TGTGCCAGCAGCCCACAGGGATATAGTTTCCAAGAGACCCAGTACTTC. The V call is TRBV12-3 or TRBV12-4, the J call TRBJ2-5, with a possible D match to TRBD1 (6 bases). The CDR3 is 16 amino acids. Trimming took 6 bases from V and 1 from J, leaving 18 bases between them.

The V gene is TRBV28, the J gene TRBJ1-4; TRBD1 matches at 10 bases. V was pared by 3 bases and J by 7 bases, with 5 bases of the junction left unmatched. Germline loops: CDR1 MDHEN, CDR2 SYDVKM. The CDR3 length is 15 residues. As DNA, the CDR3 is TGTGCCAGCAGTTTGACCGGGACAGGGGCTGAAAAACTGTTTTTT. Translating it yields CASSLTGTGAEKLFF. The full variable domain, rest sourced from reference TRBV28 and TRBJ1-4, is DVKVTQSSRYLVKRTGEKVFLECVQDMDHENMFWYRQDPGLGLRLIYFSYDVKMKEKGDIPEGYSVSREKKERFSLILESASTNQTSMYLCASSLTGTGAEKLFFGSGTQLSVL.

The chain has TRBV2 and TRBJ1-6, with D perhaps TRBD1 (6 bases). The germline V gene has CDR1 SNHLY and CDR2 FYNNEI. CDR3 length: 13 residues. Deletions cut 8 bases from V and 10 bases from J, with 15 bases between. The CDR3 DNA is TGTGCCAGCTCGGGGACACCGGAGTCACCCCTCCACTTT. Amino acids: CASSGTPESPLHF.

The V gene is TRBV7-8, the J gene TRBJ1-6; 9 positions agree with TRBD1. The CDR3 consists of 13 residues. Trimming took 10 bases from V and 10 from J; bases not matched to a gene: 8. Per the germline V gene, CDR1 is SGHVS and CDR2 is FQNEAQ. The CDR3 DNA reads TGTGCCACGTCAGGGACAGGGCAATCACCCCTCCACTTT. Its protein is CATSGTGQSPLHF.

This clonotype came up a few times. The genes are TRBV7-6 and TRBJ2-7; possible D gene TRBD2, 5 bases. Trimming pared 1 base from V and 6 bases from J, leaving 10 bases between. CDR1 is SGHVS and CDR2 is FNYEAQ in the germline V gene. This CDR3 contains 13 residues. The CDR3 nucleotides are TGTGCCAGCAGCTTAGTAGATGCGGGCGAGCAGTACGTC. Translated, it gives CASSLVDAGEQYV.

This clonotype was seen more than once but under ten times. The chain couples TRBV6-5 to TRBJ1-1; TRBD1 aligns across 8 bases. V lost 6 bases and J lost 4; bases outside the gene matches: 4. This CDR3 has 13 residues. Germline loops: CDR1 MNHEY, CDR2 SVGAGI. In nucleotides, the CDR3 is TGTGCCAGCAGACGAGACAGGGGCACTGAAGCTTTCTTT. As protein: CASRRDRGTEAFF.

The chain recombines TRBV5-4 with TRBJ2-3; the D gene is possibly TRBD2 (5 bases). Looked up from germline, CDR1 is SGHNT and CDR2 is YYREEE (reference sequence). Trimming shortened V by 4 bases and J by 7 bases, and 13 bases separated the two germline ends. This CDR3 has 13 amino acids. CDR3 coding DNA: TGTGCCAGCAGCGCCCCAGGACTCAATACGCAGTATTTT. It yields the protein CASSAPGLNTQYF.

The sample holds a few counts of this clonotype. The chain couples TRBV5-1 to TRBJ2-2; 7 positions match TRBD1. Per germline, CDR1 SGHRS and CDR2 YFSETQ. There are 12 residues in the CDR3. Trimming cost V 6 bases and J 5 bases; bases outside gene matches: 1. The CDR3 DNA follows: TGCGCCAGCAACAGGGGAACCGGGGAGCTGTTTTTT. It translates to CASNRGTGELFF. Filled out from reference TRBV5-1 and TRBJ2-2, the complete variable domain reads KAGVTQTPRYLIKTRGQQVTLSCSPISGHRSVSWYQQTPGQGLQFLFEYFSETQRNKGNFPGRFSGRQFSNSRSEMNVSTLELGDSALYLCASNRGTGELFFGEGSRLTVL.